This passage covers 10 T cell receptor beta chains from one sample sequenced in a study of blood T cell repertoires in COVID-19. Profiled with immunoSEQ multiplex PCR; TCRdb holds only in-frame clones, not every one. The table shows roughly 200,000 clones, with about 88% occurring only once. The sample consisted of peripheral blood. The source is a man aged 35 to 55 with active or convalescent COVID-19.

CDR3 sequence: CATSRDWTGGKNIQYF. CDR3 DNA sequence: TGTGCCACCAGCAGAGATTGGACAGGGGGGAAAAACATTCAGTACTTC. The rearrangement links TRBV15 to TRBJ2-4; 10 bases fit TRBD1. The CDR3 is 16 amino acids. Germline assignment: CDR1 LNHNV and CDR2 YYDKDF (reference sequence). Trimming removed 0 bases from V and 4 bases from J; junction bases left unmatched: 3.

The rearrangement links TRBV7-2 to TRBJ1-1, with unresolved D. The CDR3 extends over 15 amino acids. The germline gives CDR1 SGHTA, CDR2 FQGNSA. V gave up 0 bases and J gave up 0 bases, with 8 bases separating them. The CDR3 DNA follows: TGTGCCAGCAGCTTAGCAAAACTGGTGAACACTGAAGCTTTCTTT. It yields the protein CASSLAKLVNTEAFF.

The CDR3 region is CATGTGYNEQFF. The CDR3 DNA reads as TGTGCCACCGGGACAGGGTACAATGAGCAGTTCTTC. The chain couples TRBV24-1 to TRBJ2-1; TRBD1 matches at 9 bases. The CDR3 runs to 12 residues. J gave up 4 bases and V 9 bases, and 0 bases lay outside the gene matches. Germline V gene sequence: CDR1 KGHDR, CDR2 SFDVKD.

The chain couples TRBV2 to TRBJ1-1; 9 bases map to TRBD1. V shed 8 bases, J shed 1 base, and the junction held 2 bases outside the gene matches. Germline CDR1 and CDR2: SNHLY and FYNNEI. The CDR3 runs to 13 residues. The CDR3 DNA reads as TGTGCCAGCGGGACAGGGAGGAACACTGAAGCTTTCTTT. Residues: CASGTGRNTEAFF. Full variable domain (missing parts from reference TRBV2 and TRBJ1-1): EPEVTQTPSHQVTQMGQEVILRCVPISNHLYFYWYRQILGQKVEFLVSFYNNEISEKSEIFDDQFSVERPDGSNFTLKIRSTKLEDSAMYFCASGTGRNTEAFFGQGTRLTVV.

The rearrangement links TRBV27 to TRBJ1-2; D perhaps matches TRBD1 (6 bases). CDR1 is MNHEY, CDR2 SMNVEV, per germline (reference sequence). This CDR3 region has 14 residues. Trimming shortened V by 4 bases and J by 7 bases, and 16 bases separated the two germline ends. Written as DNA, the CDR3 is TGTGCCAGCAGTTCCTCACAGGGTGGCGTTGGCTACACCTTC. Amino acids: CASSSSQGGVGYTF.

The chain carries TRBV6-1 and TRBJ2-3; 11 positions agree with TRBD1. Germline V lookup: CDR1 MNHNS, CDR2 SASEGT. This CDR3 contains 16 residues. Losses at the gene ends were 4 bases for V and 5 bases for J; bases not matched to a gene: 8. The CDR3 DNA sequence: TGTGCCAGCAGTGCTACGGGACAGGGGGTGGTAGATACGCAGTATTTT. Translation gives CASSATGQGVVDTQYF.

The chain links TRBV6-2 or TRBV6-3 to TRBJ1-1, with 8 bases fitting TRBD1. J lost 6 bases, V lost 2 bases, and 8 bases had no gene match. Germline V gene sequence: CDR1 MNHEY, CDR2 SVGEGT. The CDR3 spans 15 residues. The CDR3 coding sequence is TGTGCCAGCAGTTACAGTTGGACAGGGCCCCCTGAAGCTTTCTTT. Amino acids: CASSYSWTGPPEAFF.

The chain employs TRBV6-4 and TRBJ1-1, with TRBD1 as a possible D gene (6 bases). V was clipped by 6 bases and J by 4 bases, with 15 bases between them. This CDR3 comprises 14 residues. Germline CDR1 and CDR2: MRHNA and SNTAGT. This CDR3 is CASRIRGRSTEAFF. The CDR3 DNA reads TGTGCCAGCAGAATCAGGGGAAGAAGCACTGAAGCTTTCTTT.

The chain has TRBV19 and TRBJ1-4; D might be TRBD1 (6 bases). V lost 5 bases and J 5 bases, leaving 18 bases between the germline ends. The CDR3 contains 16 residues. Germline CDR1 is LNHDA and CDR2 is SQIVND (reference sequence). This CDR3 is CASSPTAQGRNEKLFF. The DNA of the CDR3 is TGTGCCAGTAGTCCAACAGCACAGGGCCGGAATGAAAAACTGTTTTTT.

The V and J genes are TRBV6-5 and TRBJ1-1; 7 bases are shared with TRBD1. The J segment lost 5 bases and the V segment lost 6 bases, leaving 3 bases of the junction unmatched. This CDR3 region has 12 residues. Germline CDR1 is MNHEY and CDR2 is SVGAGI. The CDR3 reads CASRGGATEAFF. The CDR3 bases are TGTGCCAGCAGAGGGGGCGCAACTGAAGCTTTCTTT.